These 22 T cell receptor beta chains share one sample of origin, sequenced in a study of beta chain features in type 1 diabetes. The authors reverse transcribed all of the isolated RNA, so sequencing captured expressed TCRB transcripts. Measured with immunoSEQ multiplex PCR; TCRdb has only the in-frame clones, and not every one. Of roughly 350,000 clones in the sample, about 10% were seen once. Specimen: naive CD4+ T cells from blood. The source of these receptors is a woman under 40 in good health.

The rearrangement uses TRBV11-2 and TRBJ2-7; no definite D call. V was shortened by 1 base and J by 2 bases, with 9 bases between the two germline ends. CDR3 length: 14 residues. In germline, CDR1 is SGHAT, CDR2 FQNNGV. The CDR3 sequence: CASSLVFRTYEQYF. The CDR3, as DNA: TGTGCCAGCAGCTTAGTTTTCAGAACCTACGAGCAGTACTTC.

The chain couples TRBV28 to TRBJ2-3, with TRBD2 matching 9 bases. This CDR3 spans 16 amino acids. The V segment lost 3 bases and the J segment 2 bases; nucleotides outside the gene matches: 6. Germline loops: CDR1 MDHEN, CDR2 SYDVKM. The CDR3 DNA sequence: TGTGCCAGCAGTTTCACACTAGCGGGCAACACAGATACGCAGTATTTT. Translating gives CASSFTLAGNTDTQYF. Full variable domain (rest looked up from reference TRBV28 and TRBJ2-3): DVKVTQSSRYLVKRTGEKVFLECVQDMDHENMFWYRQDPGLGLRLIYFSYDVKMKEKGDIPEGYSVSREKKERFSLILESASTNQTSMYLCASSFTLAGNTDTQYFGPGTRLTVL.

For the CDR3, the DNA is TGTGCCAGCAGTCTTACAGGGGGCTCGGGCAATCAGCCCCAGCATTTT. Its translation is CASSLTGGSGNQPQHF. The rearrangement links TRBV7-6 to TRBJ1-5, with 9 bases identical to TRBD1. The CDR3 extends over 16 amino acids. In germline, CDR1 is SGHVS, CDR2 FNYEAQ. V shed 6 bases and J 2 bases; nucleotides not matched to a gene: 8.

This clone appeared a few times. CDR3 amino acids: CSVDPDTDTQYF. The CDR3 region has the DNA TGCAGCGTTGACCCAGACACAGATACGCAGTATTTT. The rearrangement links TRBV29-1 to TRBJ2-3, with unresolved D. Trimming took off 3 bases at V and 2 bases at J, with 6 bases between the two ends. Germline assignment: CDR1 SQVTM and CDR2 ANQGSEA. There are 12 residues in the CDR3.

This clone turned up a few times. The V and J genes are TRBV15 and TRBJ2-1; D gene uncertain. With 1 base removed from V and 4 bases from J, the gap between germline ends came to 2 bases. This CDR3 comprises 12 residues. From germline, CDR1 is LNHNV and CDR2 YYDKDF (reference sequence). CDR3 in amino acids: CATSRAYNEQFF. For the CDR3, the DNA is TGTGCCACCAGCAGAGCTTACAATGAGCAGTTCTTC.

The chain has TRBV19 and TRBJ2-1, with 8 bases that match TRBD1. The V gene's germline CDR1 is LNHDA and CDR2 SQIVND (reference sequence). The junction had 5 bases not matched to a gene; V was cut back by 2 bases and J by 5 bases. This CDR3 is built from 15 residues. CDR3 in amino acids: CASSISGTGNNEQFF. The CDR3 nucleotides are TGTGCCAGTAGTATATCGGGGACAGGTAACAATGAGCAGTTCTTC.

The table lists this clone with a few counts. Written as DNA, the CDR3 is TGTGCCAGTAGTTCCCGGACAGGTCAAAACATTCAGTACTTC. Protein sequence: CASSSRTGQNIQYF. The chain is built from TRBV19 and TRBJ2-4; TRBD1 agrees at 7 bases. Germline trimming cut 5 bases from V and 5 bases from J; bases unmatched to any gene: 6. The CDR3 consists of 14 residues. Germline lookup yields CDR1 LNHDA and CDR2 SQIVND (reference sequence).

The rearrangement links TRBV4-1 to TRBJ2-5; TRBD1 aligns across 11 bases. Losses at the gene ends were 0 bases for V and 11 bases for J; bases not matched to a gene: 5. Germline-derived CDR1 and CDR2 are MGHRA and YSYEKL. There are 14 residues in the CDR3. The DNA for the CDR3 is TGCGCCAGCAGCCAAGAGGGGACAGGGGGTGGGCAGTACTTC. Amino acid sequence: CASSQEGTGGGQYF.

The chain combines TRBV15 with TRBJ2-3; 14 nucleotides line up with TRBD2. CDR3 length: 18 residues. The ends lost 0 bases at V and 3 bases at J; junction bases unmatched: 5. From germline, CDR1 is LNHNV and CDR2 YYDKDF (reference sequence). The CDR3 DNA is TGTGCCACCAGCAGAGAGGGACTAGCGGGAGTACGAACAGATACGCAGTATTTT. Its translation is CATSREGLAGVRTDTQYF.

V and J are TRBV19 and TRBJ2-7; D not certain. The CDR3 spans 15 residues. The V gene lost 0 bases and the J gene lost 3 bases, with 12 bases spanning the gap. Germline V gene sequence: CDR1 LNHDA, CDR2 SQIVND (reference sequence). The CDR3 sequence: CASSIELGLVYEQYF. CDR3 nucleotide sequence: TGTGCCAGTAGTATAGAACTTGGGCTTGTCTACGAGCAGTACTTC.

This clone was counted only a few times. V and J are TRBV19 and TRBJ1-4; TRBD1 matches 12 bases. Germline assignment: CDR1 LNHDA and CDR2 SQIVND (reference sequence). J was trimmed by 5 bases and V by 5 bases; bases with no gene match: 3. The CDR3 contains 15 residues. The CDR3 spells CASSAGTGGNEKLFF. In DNA form, the CDR3 reads TGTGCCAGTAGTGCAGGGACAGGGGGCAATGAAAAACTGTTTTTT.

This clone showed up just a few times. The rearrangement joins TRBV7-9 to TRBJ1-2, with TRBD1 matching over 10 bases. Germline V CDR1 and CDR2: SEHNR, FQNEAQ (reference sequence). Trimming took 4 bases from V and 5 from J; bases not matched to a gene: 10. The CDR3 runs to 16 residues. The CDR3 is CASSSIDRGLEYGYTF. For the CDR3, the DNA is TGTGCCAGCAGCTCGATAGACAGGGGGCTAGAGTATGGCTACACCTTC.

The genes are TRBV4-3 and TRBJ2-5; D perhaps matches TRBD1 (6 bases). Trimming took 4 bases from V and 2 from J, leaving 17 bases between them. Germline lookup yields CDR1 LGHNA and CDR2 YSLEER. This CDR3 comprises 16 residues. CDR3 nucleotides: TGCGCCAGCAGCCCCGAGGGGGAGTCTGGGCAAGAGACCCAGTACTTC. Amino acid sequence: CASSPEGESGQETQYF.

There are a few counts of this clone. This sequence joins TRBV7-3 and TRBJ2-7; 8 nucleotides agree with TRBD1. The CDR3 has 14 amino acids. V lost 1 base to trimming and J lost 5 bases; unmatched junction nucleotides: 4. Germline loops: CDR1 SGHTA, CDR2 FQGTGA. The CDR3 nucleotides are TGTGCCAGCAGCTTAAGAGCAGGGGGCGACGAGCAGTACTTC. This codes for CASSLRAGGDEQYF.

This clone has a handful of counts. The chain links TRBV2 to TRBJ2-7; D is undetermined. CDR1 SNHLY and CDR2 FYNNEI come from the germline V gene. The V gene lost 7 bases and the J gene lost 7 bases, with 23 bases spanning the gap. The CDR3 spans 15 residues. Written as DNA, the CDR3 is TGTGCCAGCACCGCTGGCAGAGCCACCGGCGGTGAGCAGTACTTC. It codes for CASTAGRATGGEQYF.

This clone was found a few times. The chain combines TRBV21-1 with TRBJ1-2; the table's D call, TRBD1, was not checked against the DNA. TRBV21-1 is assigned pseudogene status. CDR3 size: 15 residues. CDR3 amino acids: CASSIRTGGDYGYTF. The CDR3 coding sequence is TGTGCCAGCAGCATCAGGACAGGGGGAGACTATGGCTACACCTTC.

This clone has a handful of counts. This rearrangement joins TRBV30 to TRBJ2-7, with unresolved D. The CDR3 is 12 amino acids. The V end lost 5 bases, the J end lost 4 bases, and 12 bases lay between the germline ends. CDR1 is GTSNPN, CDR2 SVGIG, per germline (reference sequence). This CDR3 reads CAWGPLMYEQYF. CDR3 coding DNA: TGTGCCTGGGGTCCCCTAATGTACGAGCAGTACTTC.

The chain's CDR3 is CASSSSGGSSYNEQFF. The CDR3, as DNA: TGTGCCAGCAGCTCTAGTGGCGGGAGCTCCTACAATGAGCAGTTCTTC. The chain has TRBV7-2 and TRBJ2-1; 7 positions agree with TRBD2. V dropped 4 bases and J dropped 0; count of bases not matched to a gene: 6. This CDR3 has 16 residues. Germline V gives CDR1 SGHTA, CDR2 FQGNSA.

This clone was picked up a small number of times. This chain uses TRBV28 with TRBJ2-1, with 8 bases that match TRBD2. The V and J ends lost 6 bases and 2 bases, in that order; junction bases with no gene match: 3. The CDR3 length is 14 residues. CDR1 is MDHEN and CDR2 is SYDVKM in the germline V gene. CDR3 residues: CASSIAGTYNEQFF. The CDR3 nucleotides are TGTGCCAGCAGCATAGCGGGGACCTACAATGAGCAGTTCTTC.

This clone was detected only a few times. The chain uses TRBV28 and TRBJ2-1, with 9 bases that match TRBD2. With 5 bases clipped from V and 2 bases from J, the junction kept 4 bases outside the gene matches. Germline V gives CDR1 MDHEN, CDR2 SYDVKM. The CDR3 totals 15 residues. CDR3 residues: CASSAGLATYNEQFF. The CDR3 nucleotides read TGTGCCAGCAGTGCGGGACTAGCCACCTACAATGAGCAGTTCTTC.

The genes are TRBV30 and TRBJ1-5, with 9 bases aligning to TRBD1. The J segment lost 7 bases and the V segment lost 3 bases, leaving 4 bases of the junction unmatched. CDR3 length: 13 residues. Germline CDR1 reads GTSNPN; CDR2 reads SVGIG (reference sequence). CDR3 sequence reads: CAWSWTGDQPQHF. CDR3 bases: TGTGCCTGGAGCTGGACAGGGGACCAGCCCCAGCATTTT.

The V call is TRBV28, the J call TRBJ1-2, with 8 bases that match TRBD1. CDR3 length: 17 residues. Trimming cost V 5 bases and J 8 bases; bases outside gene matches: 19. The germline V gene has CDR1 MDHEN and CDR2 SYDVKM. CDR3 loop: CASSRDARGQGAWGYTF. DNA for the CDR3: TGTGCCAGCAGTAGGGATGCGCGGGGCCAGGGGGCTTGGGGCTACACCTTC.